What follows is one T cell receptor beta chain and its context. Its antigen is as yet unknown. This record belongs to a study of TIL therapy for anti-PD-1-resistant metastatic lung cancer. In the study overall: Tumor harvest preceded PD-1/PD-L1 blockade, followed by nivolumab treatment.

The libraries were made with immunoSEQ v3. Each library reached roughly 2 million read pairs, or about 5-6 million at deep level. Clones were read by immunoSEQ multiplex PCR, and TCRdb kept only the in-frame ones, dropping some. There are about 57,000 clones in the sample; 79% occur only once, and about 5% lies in the top ten. General observations from the study: Patients were highly selected, enriched for treatment-naive, never-smoker and oncogene-addicted cases.

Documented time point: pre-treatment sample, taken before nivolumab and TIL therapy. The CDR3 has 15 residues. Germline V lookup: CDR1 SGDLS, CDR2 YYNGEE. The V gene lost 0 bases and the J gene lost 6 bases, with 16 bases spanning the gap. Material: blood, obtained at baseline. The receptor was derived from a woman aged 25-80 years with non-small cell lung cancer. The V call is TRBV9, the J call TRBJ2-7; no definite D call. CDR3 DNA: TGTGCCAGCAGCGTAGGTGACCTCGTTTCCGCCGAGCAGTACTTC. It translates to CASSVGDLVSAEQYF.